Shown below are 31 T cell receptor beta chains from a single sample sequenced in a study of blood T cell repertoires in COVID-19. Profiling relied on immunoSEQ multiplex PCR, and the TCRdb table lists in-frame clones only, not all of them. This sample has 250,000 or so clones, with roughly nine tenths found just once. Sequencing input: PBMCs or T cells enriched from blood (not recorded which). The receptors were sampled from a human donor in a cohort exposed to, infected with or recovered from COVID-19 (not recorded which). The donor label of this sample is uncertain.

Regarding this clone: The junction shows a germline mismatch at one end, possibly a read error. The V call is TRBV19, the J call TRBJ1-5; 7 bases align to TRBD1. This CDR3 has 14 amino acids. Germline CDR1 reads LNHDA; CDR2 reads SQIVND (reference sequence). The CDR3 DNA follows: TGTGCCAGTAGTTTCAGGGGGGTCGATCAGTCCCAGCATTTT. This codes for CASSFRGVDQSQHF.

The rearrangement links TRBV28 to TRBJ1-4, with 10 positions matching TRBD1. This CDR3 spans 15 amino acids. The J segment lost 6 bases and the V segment lost 6 bases, leaving 7 bases of the junction unmatched. Germline V CDR1 and CDR2: MDHEN, SYDVKM. CDR3 DNA: TGTGCCAGCAGGCTTGACAGGGGGCCGGATGAAAAACTGTTTTTT. Its protein is CASRLDRGPDEKLFF.

This clone was seen a handful of times. The V call is TRBV3-1 (or the pseudogene TRBV3-2), the J call TRBJ1-1; weak D call: TRBD1 (5 bases). The germline gives CDR1 LGHDT, CDR2 YNNKEL (reference sequence). V was trimmed by 2 bases and J by 6 bases, leaving 16 bases between them. The CDR3 loop spans 15 amino acids. The CDR3 region is CASSQKGGGGAEAFF. The CDR3, as DNA: TGTGCCAGCAGCCAAAAGGGAGGCGGGGGGGCTGAAGCTTTCTTT.

CDR3 DNA sequence: TGTGCTAGTGGTTTGGTACCGTCGAGGGGACTCCTATATAGCAATCAGCCCCAGCATTTT. It is translated as CASGLVPSRGLLYSNQPQHF. This chain uses TRBV12-5 with TRBJ1-5, with a weak D call TRBD1 (5 bases). Trimming left V 0 bases short and J 0 bases short, with 21 bases between. The CDR3 extends over 20 amino acids. Germline loops: CDR1 LGHNT, CDR2 FRNRAP. The full variable domain, with the rest looked up from reference TRBV12-5 and TRBJ1-5, is DARVTQTPRHKVTEMGQEVTMRCQPILGHNTVFWYRQTMMQGLELLAYFRNRAPLDDSGMPKDRFSAEMPDATLATLKIQPSEPRDSAVYFCASGLVPSRGLLYSNQPQHFGDGTRLSIL.

This chain connects TRBV6-5 to TRBJ1-5, with D perhaps matching TRBD1 (5 bases). Germline V gene data show CDR1 as MNHEY and CDR2 as SVGAGI. V lost 7 bases to trimming and J lost 5 bases, with 12 bases between them. The CDR3 consists of 13 residues. The CDR3 sequence is CASNLGGDQPQHF. CDR3 coding DNA: TGTGCCAGCAATCTCGGGGGGGATCAGCCCCAGCATTTT.

V usage is TRBV4-2 and J usage is TRBJ2-2; 11 bases fit TRBD2. V lost 0 bases, J lost 1 base, and 7 bases stayed unmatched. CDR1 LGHNA and CDR2 YNFKEQ come from the germline V gene. The CDR3 is 19 amino acids. This chain's CDR3 is CASSQEWLAGGLNTGELFF. The CDR3 DNA reads TGTGCCAGCAGCCAAGAGTGGCTAGCGGGGGGCCTGAACACCGGGGAGCTGTTTTTT.

The table lists this clone with a few counts. The chain combines TRBV29-1 with TRBJ1-2; D remains unclear. The CDR3 consists of 12 residues. Germline V lookup: CDR1 SQVTM, CDR2 ANQGSEA. Trimming cost V 3 bases and J 8 bases, with 13 bases left between them. The CDR3 DNA reads TGCAGCGTTGATGCCGGAGCCGGCGGCTACACCTTC. It encodes CSVDAGAGGYTF.

This sequence joins TRBV27 and TRBJ2-7; D is ambiguous. V lost 5 bases to trimming and J lost 0 bases, with 11 bases between them. CDR1 MNHEY and CDR2 SMNVEV come from the germline V gene (reference sequence). CDR3 length equals 14 residues. Written as DNA, the CDR3 is TGTGCCAGCAGTCCAAAAAGGAGCTCCTACGAGCAGTACTTC. Its translation is CASSPKRSSYEQYF.

This clone was seen once. CDR3 in DNA: TGTGCCAGCAGCGGGTGGGACTTTGAGGGCACAGATACGCAGTATTTT. Its translation is CASSGWDFEGTDTQYF. The chain carries TRBV5-6 and TRBJ2-3; tentative D call: TRBD2 (6 bases). Germline V lookup: CDR1 SGHDT, CDR2 YYEEEE. Trimming left V 4 bases short and J 1 base short, with 16 bases between. The CDR3 is 16 residues long.

This chain uses TRBV27 with TRBJ2-6, with 8 bases that match TRBD1. The V segment lost 5 bases and the J segment 8 bases; nucleotides outside the gene matches: 2. The V gene's germline CDR1 is MNHEY and CDR2 SMNVEV (reference sequence). There are 13 residues in the CDR3. The CDR3 protein is CASSRTGSNVLTF. Written as DNA, the CDR3 is TGTGCCAGCAGTCGGACAGGGTCCAACGTCCTGACTTTC. The full variable domain, completed using reference TRBV27 and TRBJ2-6, is EAQVTQNPRYLITVTGKKLTVTCSQNMNHEYMSWYRQDPGLGLRQIYYSMNVEVTDKGDVPEGYKVSRKEKRNFPLILESPSPNQTSLYFCASSRTGSNVLTFGAGSRLTVL.

The chain is built from TRBV7-8 and TRBJ2-7; D remains unclear. V gave up 2 bases and J gave up 0 bases, with 11 bases separating them. This CDR3 spans 15 amino acids. Germline V gene sequence: CDR1 SGHVS, CDR2 FQNEAQ. Written as DNA, the CDR3 is TGTGCCAGCAGCTTACGGCGACTTCACTCCTACGAGCAGTACTTC. Amino acid sequence: CASSLRRLHSYEQYF. The full variable domain, completed using reference TRBV7-8 and TRBJ2-7, is GAGVSQSPRYKVAKRGQDVALRCDPISGHVSLFWYQQALGQGPEFLTYFQNEAQLDKSGLPSDRFFAERPEGSVSTLKIQRTQQEDSAVYLCASSLRRLHSYEQYFGPGTRLTVT.

CDR3 in amino acids: CASSLDRVVNTEAFF. The CDR3 region has the DNA TGTGCCAGCAGTTTAGACAGGGTTGTGAACACTGAAGCTTTCTTT. The chain uses TRBV27 and TRBJ1-1, with 7 bases aligning to TRBD1. This CDR3 is built from 15 residues. The ends lost 2 bases at V and 0 bases at J; junction bases unmatched: 3. The germline CDR1 and CDR2 sequences are MNHEY and SMNVEV (reference sequence).

This rearrangement joins TRBV3-1 (or the pseudogene TRBV3-2) to TRBJ2-1, with D uncertain. The V end was cut by 0 bases, the J end by 6 bases, with 6 bases between. Germline V lookup: CDR1 LGHDT, CDR2 YNNKEL (reference sequence). This CDR3 is 13 amino acids long. CDR3 in amino acids: CASSQDLVNEQFF. CDR3 DNA: TGTGCCAGCAGCCAAGATCTAGTCAATGAGCAGTTCTTC.

The chain recombines TRBV7-9 with TRBJ2-3; TRBD1 matches at 8 bases. The CDR3 is 18 amino acids. The junction had 19 bases not matched to a gene; V was cut back by 9 bases and J by 2 bases. Germline V gene sequence: CDR1 SEHNR, CDR2 FQNEAQ (reference sequence). The CDR3 DNA follows: TGTGCCAGAACCCCTATGATGATGACAGGGGCCTCCACAGATACGCAGTATTTT. As protein: CARTPMMMTGASTDTQYF.

The rearrangement uses TRBV18 and TRBJ1-1, with D perhaps TRBD1 (5 bases). The CDR3 extends over 14 amino acids. The V and J ends lost 7 bases and 7 bases respectively, with 19 bases between them. Germline V gene lookup returns CDR1 KGHSH and CDR2 LQKENI. The CDR3: CASWGGRRTVEAFF. CDR3 nucleotides: TGTGCCAGCTGGGGGGGGAGGCGAACAGTTGAAGCTTTCTTT.

V usage is TRBV19 and J usage is TRBJ1-3; D gene ambiguous. V was pared by 2 bases and J by 0 bases, with 17 bases between. Germline V lookup: CDR1 LNHDA, CDR2 SQIVND (reference sequence). The CDR3 loop spans 18 amino acids. CDR3 region: CASSISHRAGVSGNTIYF. CDR3 nucleotide sequence: TGTGCCAGTAGTATATCCCATCGAGCAGGCGTCTCTGGAAACACCATATATTTT.

Here the CDR3 DNA reads TGTGCCACCAGCAGACCAGGGGCGATCACTGAAGCTTTCTTT. Translated: CATSRPGAITEAFF. This chain links TRBV15 with TRBJ1-1; TRBD1 might be the D (6 bases). CDR3 length: 14 residues. Trimming left V 2 bases short and J 4 bases short, with 11 bases between. Germline V gene lookup returns CDR1 LNHNV and CDR2 YYDKDF (reference sequence). Supplemented by reference TRBV15 and TRBJ1-1, the full variable domain reads DAMVIQNPRYQVTQFGKPVTLSCSQTLNHNVMYWYQQKSSQAPKLLFHYYDKDFNNEADTPDNFQSRRPNTSFCFLDIRSPGLGDTAMYLCATSRPGAITEAFFGQGTRLTVV.

V gene TRBV18 combines with J gene TRBJ2-7; 8 bases are a match to TRBD2. Germline V gives CDR1 KGHSH, CDR2 LQKENI. The CDR3 spans 14 residues. The V gene end was trimmed by 6 bases and the J gene end by 4 bases; junction bases not matched to a gene: 8. The CDR3 DNA follows: TGTGCCAGCTCCCCCGGGGGGGCGAGTTACGAGCAGTACTTC. It codes for CASSPGGASYEQYF.

The V call is TRBV4-3, the J call TRBJ1-6; no firm D call. CDR1 is LGHNA and CDR2 is YSLEER in the germline V gene. The V end was cut by 0 bases, the J end by 1 base, with 10 bases between. CDR3 length: 17 amino acids. CDR3 DNA sequence: TGCGCCAGCAGCCAAGAAGAAAGAGGGTCCTATAATTCACCCCTCCACTTT. This translates into CASSQEERGSYNSPLHF.

This rearrangement joins TRBV5-1 to TRBJ1-2; 9 bases are shared with TRBD1. V was pared by 4 bases and J by 3 bases, with 7 bases of the junction left unmatched. Germline values: CDR1 SGHRS, CDR2 YFSETQ. The CDR3 spans 15 residues. The DNA for the CDR3 is TGCGCCAGCAGCGCGACACAGGGGGCGGACTATGGCTACACCTTC. This gives the protein CASSATQGADYGYTF.

This chain links TRBV20-1 with TRBJ2-1, with D perhaps TRBD2 (5 bases). V was pared by 2 bases and J by 9 bases, with 8 bases between. The germline gives CDR1 DFQATT, CDR2 SNEGSKA (reference sequence). This CDR3 spans 11 amino acids. The CDR3 spells CSARTRREQFF. In DNA, the CDR3 is TGCAGTGCTAGAACTAGGCGTGAGCAGTTCTTC.

The J gene is TRBJ1-3, the V gene TRBV7-9; D remains unclear. Trimming removed 5 bases at V and 0 bases at J, with 11 bases between. This CDR3 is built from 15 residues. The germline gives CDR1 SEHNR, CDR2 FQNEAQ (reference sequence). The CDR3: CASSGEKGSGNTIYF. The DNA for the CDR3 is TGTGCCAGCAGCGGGGAGAAGGGCTCTGGAAACACCATATATTTT.

This CDR3 is CASSQDLRGSGQPQHF. The CDR3 bases are TGCGCCAGCAGCCAAGATCTCCGGGGGTCGGGTCAGCCCCAGCATTTT. The rearrangement uses TRBV4-3 and TRBJ1-5; D is possibly TRBD1 (5 bases). Germline V gene sequence: CDR1 LGHNA, CDR2 YSLEER. The CDR3 has 16 amino acids. V lost 0 bases, J lost 6 bases, and 15 bases lay in between.

The CDR3 region is CASSPLEGANTEAFF. CDR3 DNA sequence: TGTGCCAGCTCACCCCTGGAGGGAGCGAACACTGAAGCTTTCTTT. This chain connects TRBV18 to TRBJ1-1; D is uncertain. The CDR3 length is 15 residues. Germline V lookup: CDR1 KGHSH, CDR2 LQKENI. V gave up 3 bases and J gave up 1 base, with 12 bases separating them.

This chain joins TRBV10-3 and TRBJ1-2, with 7 bases that match TRBD1. The trim removed 6 bases at V and 4 bases at J, leaving 8 bases unmatched. The CDR3 consists of 14 residues. Germline-derived CDR1 and CDR2 are ENHRY and SYGVKD. CDR3 coding DNA: TGTGCCATCAGCTCCGGGACAGCTTCCTATGGCTACACCTTC. This codes for CAISSGTASYGYTF.

This clone was counted a single time. The CDR3 region has the DNA TGTGCCAGCAGCGTGACAGGGGGCCTCGGCGAGCAGTACTTC. It codes for CASSVTGGLGEQYF. V usage is TRBV7-2 and J usage is TRBJ2-7, with 10 bases aligning to TRBD1. CDR1 and CDR2 from the germline V gene are SGHTA and FQGNSA. The CDR3 is made up of 14 amino acids. The trim removed 5 bases at V and 6 bases at J, leaving 7 bases unmatched.

CDR3 amino acids: CASTTGTGFSNEQFF. CDR3 DNA sequence: TGCGCCAGCACTACCGGGACAGGGTTCTCCAATGAGCAGTTCTTC. The V and J genes are TRBV5-1 and TRBJ2-1; 9 nucleotides match TRBD1. V was pared by 6 bases and J by 6 bases, with 10 bases of the junction left unmatched. Looked up from germline, CDR1 is SGHRS and CDR2 is YFSETQ. The CDR3 is 15 residues long.

This chain links TRBV5-1 with TRBJ2-7; D is unresolved. Germline V gene lookup returns CDR1 SGHRS and CDR2 YFSETQ. The CDR3 consists of 13 residues. Between the trimmed V and J ends, which lost 0 bases and 4 bases, there was a span of 8 bases. The CDR3 region is CASSLEQKYEQYF. CDR3 sequence (DNA): TGCGCCAGCAGCTTGGAACAGAAGTACGAGCAGTACTTC.

The chain links TRBV25-1 to TRBJ1-5; 11 bases are a match to TRBD1. The V and J ends lost 6 bases and 5 bases, in that order; junction bases with no gene match: 3. Germline V gene data show CDR1 as MGHDK and CDR2 as SYGVNS. This CDR3 region has 14 residues. In nucleotides, the CDR3 is TGTGCCAGCAGGGGGACAGGGGGGGATCAGCCCCAGCATTTT. Its translation is CASRGTGGDQPQHF.

The V and J genes are TRBV4-2 and TRBJ2-7; D is undetermined. Trimming left V 0 bases short and J 0 bases short, with 6 bases between. This CDR3 has 14 amino acids. Germline V gives CDR1 LGHNA, CDR2 YNFKEQ. CDR3: CASSQDLNSYEQYF. CDR3 bases: TGTGCCAGCAGCCAAGATTTAAACTCCTACGAGCAGTACTTC.

The V call is TRBV4-2, the J call TRBJ2-1; 11 bases are shared with TRBD2. Losses at the gene ends were 5 bases for V and 8 bases for J; bases not matched to a gene: 11. This CDR3 spans 16 amino acids. Germline assignment: CDR1 LGHNA and CDR2 YNFKEQ. The CDR3 spells CASSTRLAGTSYEQFF. The CDR3 coding sequence is TGTGCCAGCAGCACCAGACTAGCGGGGACTTCCTATGAGCAGTTCTTC.